The rows below give T cell receptor beta chains drawn from one sample of a study of blood T cell repertoires in COVID-19. Data came from immunoSEQ multiplex PCR; TCRdb stores just in-frame clones and leaves some out. The data contain 26,000 or so clones, around 67% of them singletons. Material for sequencing was peripheral blood. The receptors were gathered from a man aged 55 to 70 with active or convalescent COVID-19. Each CDR3 is given with its conserved first and last residue. D genes are given only for firm matches. The size of a clone is reported for some rows only, either as once, few or many, or as a class for expanded clones.

J | D | size | V | DNA | CDR3
TRBJ2-1 | TRBD1 | NA | TRBV18 | TGTGCCAGCGTTACCGGGACAGGGAGCTACAATGAGCAGTTCTTC | CASVTGTGSYNEQFF
TRBJ1-1 | TRBD1 | few | TRBV9 | TGTGCCAGCAGCGCCCCCGGGACAGTCGGGAACACTGAAGCTTTCTTT | CASSAPGTVGNTEAFF
TRBJ2-2 | NA | NA | TRBV11-2 | TGTGCCAGCAGCCTACCATCCACGGACACCGGGGAGCTGTTTTTT | CASSLPSTDTGELFF
TRBJ2-1 | TRBD2 | NA | TRBV9 | TGTGCCAGCAGCGTAGCACTAGCGGGGGGATATGAGCAGTTCTTC | CASSVALAGGYEQFF
TRBJ1-1 | TRBD1 | NA | TRBV19 | TGTGCCAGTAGTCCTTGGACAGGGGAGAACACTGAAGCTTTCTTT | CASSPWTGENTEAFF
TRBJ1-3 | NA | NA | TRBV13 | TGTGCCAGCAGCCGGATGAGGCAGCGAAACACCATATATTTT | CASSRMRQRNTIYF
TRBJ2-5 | NA | NA | TRBV10-2 | TGCGCCAGCAGCGGGGGGCTGTATCGGGAGACCCAGTACTTC | CASSGGLYRETQYF
TRBJ1-1 | NA | NA | TRBV6-2/TRBV6-3 | TGTGCCAGCAGTACCGGGGGGGTGAACACTGAAGCTTTCTTT | CASSTGGVNTEAFF
TRBJ1-3 | NA | NA | TRBV28 | TGTGCCAGCAGTCCCGGAGGACCTGGAAACACCATATATTTT | CASSPGGPGNTIYF
TRBJ2-1 | NA | few | TRBV10-2 | TGCGCCAGCAGTGATAGCTCCAGAAACCTAGCGCGTAATGAGCAGTTCTTC | CASSDSSRNLARNEQFF
TRBJ1-6 | NA | few | TRBV5-6 | TGTGCCAGCAGCTTGGTAGGCCGGGTTACGTCCCTCCACTTT | CASSLVGRVTSLHF
TRBJ1-2 | NA | NA | TRBV3-1/TRBV3-2 | TGTGCCAGCAGGGCGGGCGCTAGTGGCTACACCTTC | CASRAGASGYTF
TRBJ2-6 | TRBD1 | NA | TRBV7-9 | TGTGCCAGCAGCCGGACAGGGGGCCTCCCAGTCCTGACTTTC | CASSRTGGLPVLTF
TRBJ2-1 | NA | NA | TRBV24-1 | TGTGCCACCAGTGAATCCGGGACGGGTGCGGGAAATGAGCAGTTCTTC | CATSESGTGAGNEQFF
TRBJ1-2 | TRBD1 | NA | TRBV4-2 | TGTGCCAGCAGCATCACCGGACAGGGAGACTATGGCTACACCTTC | CASSITGQGDYGYTF
TRBJ1-2 | NA | NA | TRBV19 | TGTGCCAGTAGCCCACTATCGACAGGCGGTGGCTACACCTTC | CASSPLSTGGGYTF
TRBJ2-5 | TRBD2 | NA | TRBV10-3 | TGTGCCATCAGTCCGGGACTAGCGGTCCCAAAGGGAGAGACCCAGTACTTC | CAISPGLAVPKGETQYF
TRBJ1-2 | NA | NA | TRBV6-5 | TGTGCCAGCAGGCCGACAGCTAACTATGGCTACACCTTC | CASRPTANYGYTF
TRBJ1-1 | NA | few | TRBV23-1 | TGCGCCAGCAGGCTTGACAGAGGAAGGGCTTTCTTT | CASRLDRGRAFF
TRBJ2-1 | TRBD2 | few | TRBV19 | TGTGCCAGTAGTATAGATCAGGGACTAAGGATTCACAATGAGCAGTTCTTC | CASSIDQGLRIHNEQFF
TRBJ1-2 | NA | NA | TRBV6-2/TRBV6-3 | TGTGCCAGCAGTTACACAGGAAACTATGGCTACACCTTC | CASSYTGNYGYTF
TRBJ1-2 | NA | NA | TRBV7-9 | TGTGCCAGCACAAATCCTCGGGGGGCCCCTATCTATGGCTACACCTTC | CASTNPRGAPIYGYTF
TRBJ2-2 | TRBD2 | NA | TRBV9 | TGTGCCAGCAGCGCCCTAGCGGGAGTTGGAACCGGGGAGCTGTTTTTT | CASSALAGVGTGELFF
TRBJ1-1 | NA | NA | TRBV10-1 | TGCGCCAGCAGCCCCGGGGGGGTAGCTTTCTTT | CASSPGGVAFF
TRBJ1-4 | NA | NA | TRBV6-6 | TGTGCCAGCGCCGAGGGACTTTGGGAAAAACTGTTTTTT | CASAEGLWEKLFF
TRBJ2-2 | TRBD1 | NA | TRBV19 | TGTGCCAGTAAGGGGACAGGGGACACCGGGGAGCTGTTTTTT | CASKGTGDTGELFF
TRBJ1-2 | TRBD1 | NA | TRBV5-4 | TGTGCCAGCAGCTGGACAGGGACTAACTATGGCTACACCTTC | CASSWTGTNYGYTF
TRBJ2-3 | TRBD2 | few | TRBV9 | TGTGCCAGCAGCGTAGGAGGCGGGGGGGCCGGTACAGATACGCAGTATTTT | CASSVGGGGAGTDTQYF
TRBJ2-3 | TRBD2 | NA | TRBV9 | TGTGCCAGCAGCCCAGGGACTAGCGGGGGGGCCCCGGATACGCAGTATTTT | CASSPGTSGGAPDTQYF
TRBJ1-2 | TRBD1 | once | TRBV5-6 | TGTGCCAGCAGCTTGTGGGACAGGGAATGGTATGGCTACACCTTC | CASSLWDREWYGYTF
TRBJ1-1 | NA | NA | TRBV6-5 | TGTGCCAGCAGTTACTCTATTGACAGGCACCCAGCTTTCTTT | CASSYSIDRHPAFF
TRBJ1-1 | NA | NA | TRBV5-6 | TGTGCCAGCAGCTTGTACAGGGTATCCCACACTGAAGCTTTCTTT | CASSLYRVSHTEAFF
TRBJ2-7 | NA | NA | TRBV5-5 | TGTGCCAGCAGCTTTATCGTAGCTTACGAGCAGTACTTC | CASSFIVAYEQYF
TRBJ2-7 | TRBD1 | NA | TRBV30 | TGTGCCTGGAGCGAGACAGGGCGGAACTACGAGCAGTACTTC | CAWSETGRNYEQYF
TRBJ1-5 | NA | NA | TRBV28 | TGTGCCAGCACCACTTTAAGTGTCGGGAATCAGCCCCAGCATTTT | CASTTLSVGNQPQHF
TRBJ2-7 | TRBD2 | few | TRBV7-9 | TGTGCCAGCAGCCCTAGAGCGGGGGAGCAGTACTTC | CASSPRAGEQYF
TRBJ2-1 | NA | NA | TRBV7-8 | TGTGCCAGCAGCTTCGGGTTTCAAGCGGCTAATGAGCAGTTCTTC | CASSFGFQAANEQFF
TRBJ1-2 | NA | NA | TRBV10-3 | TGTGCCATCAGTGGACAGCTAGTTAACTATGGCTACACCTTC | CAISGQLVNYGYTF
TRBJ1-1 | TRBD1 | NA | TRBV5-1 | TGCGCCAGCAGCTTGTCACCCGGGACAGCCACTGAAGCTTTCTTT | CASSLSPGTATEAFF
TRBJ2-3 | NA | few | TRBV4-2 | TGTGCCAGCAGCCAAGAGAAACGGGGGGATACGCAGTATTTT | CASSQEKRGDTQYF
TRBJ2-5 | NA | once | TRBV2 | TGTGCCAGCAGCCTGAACAGGGTAAAAGAGACCCAGTACTTC | CASSLNRVKETQYF
TRBJ1-5 | TRBD1 | NA | TRBV30 | TGTGCCTGGAGTAGGGACAGAAATCAGCCCCAGCATTTT | CAWSRDRNQPQHF
TRBJ2-7 | TRBD1 | NA | TRBV23-1 | TGCGCCAGCAGCTTGTGGGACAGCCGCTCCTACGAGCAGTACTTC | CASSLWDSRSYEQYF